One sample yielded the 3 T cell receptor beta chains listed below, sequenced in a study of CD8+CD57+ T cells in acquired aplastic anemia. Investigators profiled TCR beta VDJ and CDR3 from genomic DNA template. MiXCR, applied by TCRdb to the reads, yields one record per CDR3 protein. The sample consists of 150,000 to 200,000 distinct CDR3 sequences, about 45% of them appearing once. Patients picked for sequencing had shown CD8+CD57+ cell expansion detected by flow cytometry. Source material: sorted CD4+, CD8+, or CD8+CD57+ T cells (not recorded which) from PBMCs. Receptor source: a human donor with aplastic anemia.

This clonotype was seen many times. The rearrangement joins TRBV6-5 to TRBJ2-7; possibly TRBD1 for D (6 bases). Germline CDR1 MNHEY, CDR2 SVGAGI. The CDR3 spans 13 residues. Between the trimmed V and J ends, which lost 4 bases and 4 bases, there was a span of 11 bases. The CDR3 protein is CASSLDRMYEQYF. CDR3 nucleotide sequence: TGTGCCAGCAGTTTAGACAGGATGTACGAGCAGTACTTC.

The chain has TRBV6-2 or TRBV6-3 and TRBJ2-3; TRBD2 aligns across 10 bases. With V trimmed by 5 bases and J by 9 bases, 11 bases remained unmatched. This CDR3 is built from 15 residues. From germline, CDR1 is MNHEY and CDR2 SVGEGT. The CDR3 is CASSLAGDLRGTQYF. CDR3 in DNA: TGTGCCAGCAGTCTAGCGGGGGACTTAAGGGGGACGCAGTATTTT.

The chain carries TRBV2 and TRBJ1-1; D gene ambiguous. The germline gives CDR1 SNHLY, CDR2 FYNNEI. The CDR3 length is 15 residues. V lost 4 bases, J lost 0 bases, and 12 bases lay in between. The CDR3 DNA reads TGTGCCAGCAGTGCTAAGTGGGCCATGAACACTGAAGCTTTCTTT. This translates into CASSAKWAMNTEAFF.